Described below is a single T cell receptor (beta chain) sequence and its context. The antigen is not known. Profiled with immunoSEQ multiplex PCR; TCRdb holds only in-frame clones, not every one. The table records around 53,000 clones, about 76% of them present only once. The data were obtained in a study of vaccination effects on CD4 cells after COVID-19. Background on the study: Peptide-pool stimulation followed by sequencing identified expanded antigen-specific CD4+ clonotypes in the ViraFEST assay.

CDR1 is DFQATT and CDR2 is SNEGSKA in the germline V gene (reference sequence). The germline V and J ends were trimmed by 3 bases and 0 bases, with 15 bases remaining between them. The CDR3 spans 15 residues. Study findings and constraints: Sampling in the study covered few convalescent patients and included no early post-infection timepoints. Clones induced by infection and by vaccine showed marked clonal contraction late after vaccination.

Isolating CD4+ T cells followed more than eight days of culture. PCR showed that the person got SARS-CoV-2 infection at some point between March and December 2020. Each participant received a vaccine that was either BNT162b2 or mRNA-1273, given as two doses. This receptor was obtained from a human donor who had a prior SARS-CoV-2 infection. Here the sequenced sample was CD4+ T cells from PBMCs cultured without peptide, taken after COVID-19 vaccination. The gene calls are TRBV20-1 and TRBJ2-7; TRBD2 is a possible D gene (5 bases). The CDR3: CSASDRLSVSYEQYF. For the CDR3, the DNA is TGCAGTGCTAGTGATCGACTATCAGTCTCCTACGAGCAGTACTTC.